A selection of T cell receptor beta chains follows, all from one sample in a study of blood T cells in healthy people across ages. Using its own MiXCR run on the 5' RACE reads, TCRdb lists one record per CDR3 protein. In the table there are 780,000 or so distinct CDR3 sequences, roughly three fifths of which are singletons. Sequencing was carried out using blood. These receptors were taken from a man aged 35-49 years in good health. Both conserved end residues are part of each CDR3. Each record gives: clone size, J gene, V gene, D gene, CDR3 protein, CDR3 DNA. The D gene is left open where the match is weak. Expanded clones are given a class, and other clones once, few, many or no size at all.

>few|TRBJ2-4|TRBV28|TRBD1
CASSPTGGWAKNIQYF
TGTGCCAGCAGCCCTACAGGGGGGTGGGCCAAAAACATTCAGTACTTC
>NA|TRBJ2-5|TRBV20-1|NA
CSARPEVGQETQYF
TGCAGTGCTAGACCTGAGGTGGGCCAAGAGACCCAGTACTTC
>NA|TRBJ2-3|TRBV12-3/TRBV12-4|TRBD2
CASLISGGGTDTQYF
TGTGCCAGCCTCATTAGCGGGGGGGGCACAGATACGCAGTATTTT
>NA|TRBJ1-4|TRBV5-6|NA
CASARVNEKLFF
TGTGCCAGCGCGAGGGTTAACGAAAAACTGTTTTTT
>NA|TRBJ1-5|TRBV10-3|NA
CAIRREGQPQHF
TGTGCCATCCGTAGGGAAGGTCAGCCCCAGCATTTT
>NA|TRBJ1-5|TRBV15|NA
CATSREGGTQPQHF
TGTGCCACCAGCAGAGAAGGGGGTACGCAGCCCCAGCATTTT
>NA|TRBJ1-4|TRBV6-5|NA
CARSRYNEKLFF
TGTGCCCGCTCGCGGTATAATGAAAAACTGTTTTTT
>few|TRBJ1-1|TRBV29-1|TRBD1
CSVVRQGVNNTEAFF
TGCAGCGTTGTTCGACAGGGAGTAAACAACACTGAAGCTTTCTTT
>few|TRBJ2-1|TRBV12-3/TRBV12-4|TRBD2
CASNVPGLVEQFF
TGTGCCAGCAACGTCCCGGGACTAGTTGAGCAGTTCTTC
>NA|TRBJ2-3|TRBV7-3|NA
CASSSGGIDTQYF
TGTGCCAGCAGTTCCGGGGGTATAGATACGCAGTATTTT
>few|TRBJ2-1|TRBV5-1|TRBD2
CASSPRTSGRVNEQFF
TGCGCCAGCAGCCCCCGGACTAGCGGGAGGGTCAATGAGCAGTTCTTC
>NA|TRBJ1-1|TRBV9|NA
CASSVAETEAFF
TGTGCCAGCAGCGTAGCTGAAACTGAAGCTTTCTTT
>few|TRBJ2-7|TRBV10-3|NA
CAISESGKTYEQYF
TGTGCCATCAGTGAGTCAGGGAAAACCTACGAGCAGTACTTC
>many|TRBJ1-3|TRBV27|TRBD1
CASSPWTGGGGNTIYF
TGTGCCAGCAGTCCATGGACAGGTGGAGGTGGAAACACCATATATTTT
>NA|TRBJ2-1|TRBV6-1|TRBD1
CASGRGRWTEQFF
TGTGCCAGCGGCAGGGGGCGATGGACTGAGCAGTTCTTC
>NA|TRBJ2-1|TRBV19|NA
CASSIQPREKFF
TGTGCCAGTAGTATTCAGCCGCGCGAGAAGTTCTTC
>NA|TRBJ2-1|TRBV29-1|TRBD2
CSVAWSSGITNNEQFF
TGCAGCGTTGCTTGGTCTAGCGGAATAACGAACAATGAGCAGTTCTTC